This TCR beta chain is from a study of CD8 T cells in Susac syndrome (dated by TCRdb to between 2019 and 2020). Background for the entire study: The study used repertoire sequencing to test whether antigen drove CD8+ T cell activation and differentiation in Susac syndrome.

General conclusions and limits of the study: The number of individuals in the TCR sequencing and HLA analysis was recognized as being relatively small.

Points on this clonotype: The specificity of this receptor is unknown. Per-nucleotide qualities are absent, and no much larger clonotype sits a single base away.

From V the trimming removes 5 bases and from J it removes 5 bases, while the gene matches leave 9 bases of the junction unaccounted for. The germline V gene supplies CDR1 MNHEY and CDR2 SVGAGI. CDR3 length: 15 amino acids, cysteine to phenylalanine. Only the CDR3 region is kept as DNA, spanning 45 bases read in frame from base 1. Peripheral blood CD8+ and CD4+ T cells from healthy donors, Susac syndrome patients and multiple sclerosis patients were profiled using high-throughput TCR beta sequencing. The multiple sclerosis controls were treatment-naive patients whose relapsing-remitting disease, either stable or active, fulfilled the revised McDonald criteria. Bulk CD8+ and CD4+ T cells were purified magnetically by negative isolation, whereas CD8+ TEMRA cells were enriched by FACS. Blood was drawn into EDTA tubes, processed within 24 hours, and PBMCs were isolated by density gradient centrifugation. PBMCs intended for TCR sequencing were frozen in liquid nitrogen and were later thawed in a 37 degrees C water bath. The sorted or isolated CD4+, CD8+ and CD8+ TEMRA cells had a purity of 90% or higher.

RNA was extracted with the RNeasy kit and about 0.5 to 1 ug was reverse transcribed using random hexamers. The immunoSEQ multiplex PCR assay, covering 54 Vbeta and 13 Jbeta segments, was used to amplify TCR beta CDR3 regions. PCR amplification bias was corrected using a synthetic template baseline for primer optimization and computational correction. The paper's data handling went like this. Only productive sequences were kept, with reads annotated to V, D and J genes according to IMGT and analyzed in immunoSEQ Analyzer. To calculate clonality, Shannon entropy was normalized by log2 of the number of productive unique sequences and then subtracted from one. Public and private clones were assessed among the 100 most prevalent clones of each patient and control. Clones were defined as Susac-specific if absent from the healthy and MS cohorts, from 1052 published viral clones and from other ImmuneACCESS disease sequences. The public reads were quality trimmed at Q25 with fastp and then assembled into clones with MiXCR by TCRdb, keeping productive beta chains. Merged by CDR3 protein, the rows form single entries marked with the most common genes and DNA. TCRdb's processing, not the authors' own work, is the source of the V and J calls. The sample table lists 140,000 to 150,000 distinct CDR3 sequences, about 95% of them with a count of one. The ten most abundant clones make up about 0.11% of the sample.

Sequencing used CD4+ T cells from PBMCs. The receptor's source is a human donor with multiple sclerosis. The chain is made from TRBV6-5 and TRBJ1-5, and TRBD1 matches 7 of the central bases. CDR3 reads: CASSTRQGDYQPQHF. The DNA sequence is given as TGTGCCAGCAGTACCCGGCAGGGGGACTATCAGCCCCAGCATTTT.